The text below deals with one TCR beta chain. In the source study's methods: Reference gene primer amplification gave estimated nucleated cell counts. Sequenced by immunoSEQ multiplex PCR; TCRdb stores in-frame clones only, minus some. V and J calls and clone size are copied from that table; D and trimming were computed from the DNA. This table holds over 75,000 clones, about 88% found once. This sample stems from a study of blood T cell repertoires in COVID-19. Study in general: Collection of acute and convalescent COVID-19 samples took place in the United States, Italy and Spain. PBMCs, B-cell-depleted T cells, or T cells were the source of the cDNA or gDNA that made up the material.

Germline CDR1 SEHNR, CDR2 FQNEAQ (reference sequence). The CDR3 is made up of 13 amino acids. V was shortened by 10 bases and J by 1 base, with 14 bases between the two germline ends. The material sequenced was peripheral blood. The receptor comes from an elderly woman with active COVID-19. This chain connects TRBV7-9 to TRBJ2-7, with a possible D match to TRBD1 (5 bases). CDR3 nucleotide sequence: TGTGCCACCCAGGGCGACAGATCCTACGAGCAGTACTTC. This translates into CATQGDRSYEQYF.